This record looks at one T cell receptor (beta chain) sequence and its context. Its matching antigen is unknown. Sequencing was performed with immunoSEQ multiplex PCR; in TCRdb, only in-frame clones are kept and a portion is missing. Counted here are 45,000 to 55,000 clones, roughly nine tenths occurring once; the ten biggest clones make up 11% to 15%. Germline V gene lookup returns CDR1 ENHRY and CDR2 SYGVKD. The trim removed 5 bases at V and 7 bases at J, leaving 5 bases unmatched. The CDR3 consists of 14 residues. The data are from a study of OX40 agonist ivuxolimab in advanced cancers. Whole-study context: Subjects had a mean age of approximately 60 years, with a range of 23 to 79; around 80% were male. Earlier anti-PD-1, anti-PD-L1 or anti-CTLA-4 therapy was permitted; 35% to 50% had received some.

Study-level results: At 0.1 to 3.0 mg/kg and by week 6, CD4+ and CD8+ T cells in the blood had expanded clonally. The authors also found low normalized T-cell clonal expansion in some nonresponders.

The rearrangement links TRBV10-3 to TRBJ1-6; the match to TRBD1 covers 7 bases. This clonotype was sampled from an adult with an advanced solid tumor such as melanoma, head and neck, liver or kidney cancer. Sequenced here: CD4+ or CD8+ T cells sorted from blood, sampled in a trial of the OX40 agonist ivuxolimab. The CDR3 nucleotides read TGTGCCATCAGTCCCACAGGGGTAAATTCACCCCTCCACTTT. It yields the protein CAISPTGVNSPLHF.